This paragraph reports one T cell receptor (beta chain). This specimen belongs to a study of cytomegalovirus exposure and HLA in healthy donors. Both 60 Vbeta primers and 13 Jbeta primers went into the PCR. Assay used: immunoSEQ multiplex PCR; TCRdb lists only in-frame clones, some missing. The sample consists of over 90,000 clones, 55% to 80% of them appearing once. Sequenced sample: PBMCs. The TCR was taken from a human donor in good health.

This chain's CDR3 is CASSHGKGYEAFF. In DNA form, the CDR3 reads TGTGCCAGCAGCCACGGGAAGGGATATGAAGCTTTCTTT. V and J are TRBV4-2 and TRBJ1-1; no firm D call. V lost 3 bases and J lost 7, with 12 bases in between. In germline, CDR1 is LGHNA, CDR2 YNFKEQ. The CDR3 contains 13 residues.